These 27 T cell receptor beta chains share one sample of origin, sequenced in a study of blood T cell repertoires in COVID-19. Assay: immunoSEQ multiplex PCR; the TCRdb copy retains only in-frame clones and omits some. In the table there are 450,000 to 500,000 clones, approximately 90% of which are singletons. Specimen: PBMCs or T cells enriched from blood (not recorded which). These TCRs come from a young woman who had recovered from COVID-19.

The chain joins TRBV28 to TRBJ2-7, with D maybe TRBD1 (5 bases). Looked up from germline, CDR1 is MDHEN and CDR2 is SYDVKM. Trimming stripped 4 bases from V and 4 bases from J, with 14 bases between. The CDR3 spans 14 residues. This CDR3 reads CASSSRTGIYEQYF. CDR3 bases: TGTGCCAGCAGTTCCCGAACAGGAATTTACGAGCAGTACTTC. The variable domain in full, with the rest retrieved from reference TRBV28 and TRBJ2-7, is DVKVTQSSRYLVKRTGEKVFLECVQDMDHENMFWYRQDPGLGLRLIYFSYDVKMKEKGDIPEGYSVSREKKERFSLILESASTNQTSMYLCASSSRTGIYEQYFGPGTRLTVT.

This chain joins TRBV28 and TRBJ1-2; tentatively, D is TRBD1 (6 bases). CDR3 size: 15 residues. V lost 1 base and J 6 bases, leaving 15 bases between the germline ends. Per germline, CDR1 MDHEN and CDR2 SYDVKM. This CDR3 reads CASSLLPGQGHGYTF. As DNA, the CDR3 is TGTGCCAGCAGTTTATTGCCCGGCCAGGGGCATGGCTACACCTTC.

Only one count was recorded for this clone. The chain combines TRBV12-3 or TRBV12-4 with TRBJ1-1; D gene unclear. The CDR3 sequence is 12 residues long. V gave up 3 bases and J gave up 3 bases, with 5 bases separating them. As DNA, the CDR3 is TGTGCCAGCAGTTTCTCGGACACTGAAGCTTTCTTT. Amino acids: CASSFSDTEAFF.

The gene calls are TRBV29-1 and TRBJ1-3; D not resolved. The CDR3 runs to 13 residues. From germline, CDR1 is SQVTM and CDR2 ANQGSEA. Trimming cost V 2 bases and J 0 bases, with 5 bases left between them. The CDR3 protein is CSVEMSSGNTIYF. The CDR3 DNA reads TGCAGCGTTGAAATGAGCTCTGGAAACACCATATATTTT.

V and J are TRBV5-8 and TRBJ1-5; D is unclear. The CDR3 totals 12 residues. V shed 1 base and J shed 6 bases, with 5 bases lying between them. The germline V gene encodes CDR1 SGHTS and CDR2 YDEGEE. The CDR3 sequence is CASSLLAQPQHF. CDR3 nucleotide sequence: TGTGCCAGCAGCTTGTTGGCTCAGCCCCAGCATTTT.

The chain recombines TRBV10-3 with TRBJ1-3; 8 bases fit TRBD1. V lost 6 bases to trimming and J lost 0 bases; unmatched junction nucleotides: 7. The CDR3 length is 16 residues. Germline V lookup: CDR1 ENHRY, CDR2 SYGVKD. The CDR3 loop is CAIRGTGTNSGNTIYF. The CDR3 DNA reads TGTGCCATCAGGGGGACAGGAACCAACTCTGGAAACACCATATATTTT.

In DNA form, the CDR3 reads TGTGCCAGCAGCGTAGTAGCGGGGGGCACAGATACGCAGTATTTT. This translates into CASSVVAGGTDTQYF. This chain links TRBV9 with TRBJ2-3, with 9 bases that match TRBD2. The germline V gene has CDR1 SGDLS and CDR2 YYNGEE. V lost 0 bases and J lost 1; bases outside the gene matches: 0. The CDR3 has 15 residues.

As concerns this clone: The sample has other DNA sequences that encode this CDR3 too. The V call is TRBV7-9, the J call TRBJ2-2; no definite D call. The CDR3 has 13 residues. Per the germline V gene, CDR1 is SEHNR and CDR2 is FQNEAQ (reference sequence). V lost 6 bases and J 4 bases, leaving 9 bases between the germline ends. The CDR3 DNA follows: TGTGCCAGCAGTTTCGGGTCCACCGGGGAGCTGTTTTTT. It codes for CASSFGSTGELFF.

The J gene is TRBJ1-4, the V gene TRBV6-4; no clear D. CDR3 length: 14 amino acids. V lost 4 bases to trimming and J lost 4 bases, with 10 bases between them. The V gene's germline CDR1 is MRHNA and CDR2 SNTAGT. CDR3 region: CASSARHDNEKLFF. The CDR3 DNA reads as TGTGCCAGCAGTGCGCGGCACGATAATGAAAAACTGTTTTTT.

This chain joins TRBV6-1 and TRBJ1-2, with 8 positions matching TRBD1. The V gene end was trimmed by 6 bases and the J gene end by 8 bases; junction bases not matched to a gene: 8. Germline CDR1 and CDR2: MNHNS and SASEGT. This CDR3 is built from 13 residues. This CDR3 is CASRPGTGEGYTF. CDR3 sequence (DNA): TGTGCCAGCAGACCCGGGACAGGCGAGGGCTACACCTTC.

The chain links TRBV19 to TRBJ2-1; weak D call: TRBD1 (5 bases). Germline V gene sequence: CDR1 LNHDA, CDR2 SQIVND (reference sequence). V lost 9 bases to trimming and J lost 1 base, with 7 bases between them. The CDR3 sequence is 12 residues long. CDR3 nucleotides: TGTGCCAGAGACAGTTCCTACAATGAGCAGTTCTTC. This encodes CARDSSYNEQFF.

The CDR3: CASRTGVVFSPLHF. The CDR3, as DNA: TGTGCCAGCAGGACAGGGGTGGTCTTTTCACCCCTCCACTTT. V gene TRBV2 combines with J gene TRBJ1-6; 8 bases align to TRBD1. The CDR3 contains 14 residues. The germline V gene encodes CDR1 SNHLY and CDR2 FYNNEI. With V trimmed by 6 bases and J by 9 bases, 7 bases remained unmatched.

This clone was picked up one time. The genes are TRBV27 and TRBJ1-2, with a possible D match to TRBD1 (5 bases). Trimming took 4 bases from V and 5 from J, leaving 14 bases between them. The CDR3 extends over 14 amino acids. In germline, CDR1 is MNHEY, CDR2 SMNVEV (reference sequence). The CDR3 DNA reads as TGTGCCAGCAGTTACGAGCCAGGGATATATGGCTACACCTTC. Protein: CASSYEPGIYGYTF.

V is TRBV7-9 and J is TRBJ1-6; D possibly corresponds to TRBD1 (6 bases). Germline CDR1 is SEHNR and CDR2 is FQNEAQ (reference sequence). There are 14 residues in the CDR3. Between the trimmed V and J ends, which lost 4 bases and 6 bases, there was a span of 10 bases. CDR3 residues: CASSSDSLNSPLHF. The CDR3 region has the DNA TGTGCCAGCAGCTCGGACAGCCTTAATTCACCCCTCCACTTT. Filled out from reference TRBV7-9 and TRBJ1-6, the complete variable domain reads DTGVSQNPRHKITKRGQNVTFRCDPISEHNRLYWYRQTLGQGPEFLTYFQNEAQLEKSRLLSDRFSAERPKGSFSTLEIQRTEQGDSAMYLCASSSDSLNSPLHFGNGTRLTVT.

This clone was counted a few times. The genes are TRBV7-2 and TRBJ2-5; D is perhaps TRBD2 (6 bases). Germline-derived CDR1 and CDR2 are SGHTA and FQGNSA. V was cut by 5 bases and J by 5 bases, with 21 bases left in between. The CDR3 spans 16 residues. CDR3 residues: CASSQSSGPSGETQYF. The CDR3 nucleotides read TGTGCCAGCAGCCAATCATCCGGGCCCAGCGGGGAGACCCAGTACTTC.

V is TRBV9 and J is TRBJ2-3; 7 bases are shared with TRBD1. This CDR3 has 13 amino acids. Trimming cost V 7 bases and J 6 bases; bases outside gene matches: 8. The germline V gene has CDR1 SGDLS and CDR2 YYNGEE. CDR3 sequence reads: CASEDRRSDTQYF. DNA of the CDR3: TGTGCCAGCGAGGACAGGCGATCGGATACGCAGTATTTT.

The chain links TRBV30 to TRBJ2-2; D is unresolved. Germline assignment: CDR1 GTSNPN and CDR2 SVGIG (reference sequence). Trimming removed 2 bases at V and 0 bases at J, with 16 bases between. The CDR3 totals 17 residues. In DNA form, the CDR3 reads TGTGCCTGGAGTTACCCCCCTTTCTACGCGAACACCGGGGAGCTGTTTTTT. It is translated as CAWSYPPFYANTGELFF.

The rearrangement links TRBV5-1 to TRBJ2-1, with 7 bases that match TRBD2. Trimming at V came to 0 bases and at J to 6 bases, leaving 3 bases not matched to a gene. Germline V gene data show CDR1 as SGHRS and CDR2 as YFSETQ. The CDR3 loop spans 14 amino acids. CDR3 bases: TGCGCCAGCAGCTTGGGACTAGCCTTCAATGAGCAGTTCTTC. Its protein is CASSLGLAFNEQFF.

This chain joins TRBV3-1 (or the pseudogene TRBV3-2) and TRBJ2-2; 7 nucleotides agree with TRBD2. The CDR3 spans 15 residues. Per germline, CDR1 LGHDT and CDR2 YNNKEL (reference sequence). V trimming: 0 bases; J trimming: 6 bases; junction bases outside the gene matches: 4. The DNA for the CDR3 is TGTGCCAGCAGCCAAGATTTTCGGGAGGCCGGGGAGCTGTTTTTT. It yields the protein CASSQDFREAGELFF.

The CDR3 is CASGTENYEQYF. The CDR3 nucleotides are TGTGCCAGCGGGACAGAAAACTACGAGCAGTACTTC. The chain combines TRBV12-3 or TRBV12-4 with TRBJ2-7, with 7 bases aligning to TRBD1. The CDR3 has 12 amino acids. The ends lost 8 bases at V and 3 bases at J; junction bases unmatched: 4.

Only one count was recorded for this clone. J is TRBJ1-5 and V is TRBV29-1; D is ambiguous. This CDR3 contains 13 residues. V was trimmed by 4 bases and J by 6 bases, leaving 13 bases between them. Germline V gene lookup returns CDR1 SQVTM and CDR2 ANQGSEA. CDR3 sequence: CSVGGSISQPQHF. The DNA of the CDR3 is TGCAGCGTTGGCGGCAGCATAAGTCAGCCCCAGCATTTT.

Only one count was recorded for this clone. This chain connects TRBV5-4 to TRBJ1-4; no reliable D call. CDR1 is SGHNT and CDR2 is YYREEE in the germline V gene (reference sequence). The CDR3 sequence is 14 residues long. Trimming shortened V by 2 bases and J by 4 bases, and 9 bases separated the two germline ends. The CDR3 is CASSFSSFNEKLFF. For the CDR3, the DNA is TGTGCCAGCAGCTTTAGTAGTTTTAATGAAAAACTGTTTTTT.

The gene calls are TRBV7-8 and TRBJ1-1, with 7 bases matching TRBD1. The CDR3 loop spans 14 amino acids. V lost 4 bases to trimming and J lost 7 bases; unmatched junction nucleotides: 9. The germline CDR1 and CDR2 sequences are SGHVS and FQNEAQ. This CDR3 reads CASSSRTGWDEAFF. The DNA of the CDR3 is TGTGCCAGCAGCTCAAGGACAGGTTGGGATGAAGCTTTCTTT.

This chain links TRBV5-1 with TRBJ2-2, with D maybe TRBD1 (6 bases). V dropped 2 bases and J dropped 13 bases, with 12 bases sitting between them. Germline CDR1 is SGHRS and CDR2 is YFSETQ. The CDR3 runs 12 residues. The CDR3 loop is CASSFETGMLFF. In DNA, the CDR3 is TGCGCCAGCAGCTTTGAAACAGGGATGCTGTTTTTT. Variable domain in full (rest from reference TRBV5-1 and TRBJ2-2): KAGVTQTPRYLIKTRGQQVTLSCSPISGHRSVSWYQQTPGQGLQFLFEYFSETQRNKGNFPGRFSGRQFSNSRSEMNVSTLELGDSALYLCASSFETGMLFFGEGSRLTVL.

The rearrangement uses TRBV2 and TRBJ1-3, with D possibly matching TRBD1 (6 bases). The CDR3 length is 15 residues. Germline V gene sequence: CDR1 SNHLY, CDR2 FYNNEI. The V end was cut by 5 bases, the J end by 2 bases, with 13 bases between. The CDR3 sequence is CASSKGGEAGNTIYF. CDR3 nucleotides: TGTGCCAGCAGTAAAGGGGGGGAGGCTGGAAACACCATATATTTT. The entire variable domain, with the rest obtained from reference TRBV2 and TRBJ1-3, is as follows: EPEVTQTPSHQVTQMGQEVILRCVPISNHLYFYWYRQILGQKVEFLVSFYNNEISEKSEIFDDQFSVERPDGSNFTLKIRSTKLEDSAMYFCASSKGGEAGNTIYFGEGSWLTVV.

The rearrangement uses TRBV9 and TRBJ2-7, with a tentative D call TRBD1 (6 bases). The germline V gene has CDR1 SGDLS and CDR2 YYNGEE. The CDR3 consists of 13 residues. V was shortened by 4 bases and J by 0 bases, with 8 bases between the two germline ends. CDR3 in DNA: TGTGCCAGCAGCAGGGGGAACTCCTACGAGCAGTACTTC. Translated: CASSRGNSYEQYF.

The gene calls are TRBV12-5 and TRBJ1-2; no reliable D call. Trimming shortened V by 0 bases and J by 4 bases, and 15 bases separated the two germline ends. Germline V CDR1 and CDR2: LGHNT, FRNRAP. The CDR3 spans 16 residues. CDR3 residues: CASGLVLGQDSYGYTF. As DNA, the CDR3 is TGTGCTAGTGGTTTGGTACTTGGGCAGGATAGCTATGGCTACACCTTC.